The clone carrying this T cell receptor (beta chain) was seen once. The target antigen is unknown. Noted time point: baseline, week 1 (first vaccination visit). This sample's treatment: pre-vaccination baseline after standard-of-care therapy. This sample was included in a study of a mutant IDH1 vaccine in newly diagnosed glioma. Study-level results: Patients showed vaccine-induced immune responses at a rate of more than 80%.

Produced via immunoSEQ multiplex PCR; TCRdb's table is partial and in-frame only. The repertoire consists of tens of thousands of clones, with roughly 80% occurring once and the leading ten covering approximately 8%. The sequencing used PBMCs, collected from a glioma patient treated with radiotherapy, temozolomide or both. The receptor was isolated from a woman between 45 and 60 years old with glioma.

CDR3 in DNA: TGTGCCAGCACCGACGGGGACCGATCAACCTACGAGCAGTACTTC. This encodes CASTDGDRSTYEQYF. The rearrangement uses TRBV6-1 and TRBJ2-7, with D tentatively TRBD1 or TRBD2 (5 bases each). Germline-derived CDR1 and CDR2 are MNHNS and SASEGT. This CDR3 is built from 15 residues. The germline V and J ends were trimmed by 7 bases and 2 bases, with 18 bases remaining between them.